The clone carrying this T cell receptor (beta chain) was seen ten or more times. The source of the sample is a study of blood T cell repertoires in COVID-19. About the study: Samples came from the United States, Italy and Spain, spanning acute and convalescent COVID-19. Sample material is recorded as cDNA or gDNA derived from T cells, B-cell-depleted T cells, or PBMCs.

Original handling: The authors estimated nucleated cell counts from reference gene primer amplification. Sequenced by immunoSEQ multiplex PCR; TCRdb stores in-frame clones only, minus some. D and trimming come from the DNA, and the V and J calls and clone size come from that table. The table shows approximately 170,000 clones, with roughly 80% occurring only once. V lost 5 bases and J lost 5; bases outside the gene matches: 14. Germline V gene lookup returns CDR1 MDHEN and CDR2 SYDVKM. This CDR3 has 17 residues. This rearrangement joins TRBV28 to TRBJ2-5; 10 nucleotides match TRBD2. The clonotype comes from a woman older than 75 with acute or convalescent COVID-19. The sample taken for sequencing was peripheral blood. CDR3 residues: CASSPLGLAGVGETQYF. The CDR3 bases are TGTGCCAGCAGTCCCTTGGGGCTAGCGGGAGTAGGGGAGACCCAGTACTTC.